These T cell receptor beta chains were read from a single sample in a study of blood T cell repertoires in COVID-19. Method: immunoSEQ multiplex PCR; TCRdb's copy keeps in-frame clones and lacks some. The data contain around 130,000 clones, about 80% of them singletons. Sequenced input: peripheral blood. All receptors derive from a man aged 40-55 years with active or convalescent COVID-19. CDR3s include the opening cysteine and the closing phenylalanine or tryptophan.

TRBV6-6,CASRPSGGTDTQYF
TRBV12-3/TRBV12-4,CAGRTGNSPLHF
TRBV2,CASHGQVNQPQHF
TRBV27,CASIPRAANTEAFF
TRBV24-1,CATSASTDTQYF
TRBV15,CATSRVESNYGYTF
TRBV9,CASSPRTSGTGEQYF
TRBV30,CAWTGLAENNEQFF
TRBV19,CASRQGGASSYTGEQFF
TRBV3-1/TRBV3-2,CASSRLGTGEQYF
TRBV6-6,CASEAGALGTGQFF
TRBV5-4,CASSLAGVRADTQYF
TRBV5-1,CASSLQGYEQYF
TRBV27,CATTGPNRHLYEQYF
TRBV2,CATQGLDSPLHF
TRBV6-1,CASSESGSGLYGYTF
TRBV10-3,CAIGSQGVRGTEAFF
TRBV24-1,CATSDPTGGETQYF
TRBV29-1,CSVRDREGTEAFF
TRBV5-1,CASSLAGGSYEQYF
TRBV5-1,CASSLRGASNEQFF
TRBV27,CASSPREVKVPPDTQYF
TRBV19,CASRRAAGKMNEKLFF
TRBV6-5,CASSATEIQPQHF
TRBV9,CASSLGRGTNEKLFF
TRBV3-1/TRBV3-2,CASSQGSQGAYGYTF
TRBV19,CASSPQGYQPQHF
TRBV6-5,CASSYSWAGDYGYTF
TRBV6-5,CASSRGGLRHEQYF
TRBV7-3,CASSYEGDTEAFF
TRBV11-2,CASSLRASYEQYF
TRBV11-3,CASSTSAGGTTDTQYF
TRBV19,CASSMKGVTVSLSYEQYF
TRBV27,CASASGQDSPNYGYTF